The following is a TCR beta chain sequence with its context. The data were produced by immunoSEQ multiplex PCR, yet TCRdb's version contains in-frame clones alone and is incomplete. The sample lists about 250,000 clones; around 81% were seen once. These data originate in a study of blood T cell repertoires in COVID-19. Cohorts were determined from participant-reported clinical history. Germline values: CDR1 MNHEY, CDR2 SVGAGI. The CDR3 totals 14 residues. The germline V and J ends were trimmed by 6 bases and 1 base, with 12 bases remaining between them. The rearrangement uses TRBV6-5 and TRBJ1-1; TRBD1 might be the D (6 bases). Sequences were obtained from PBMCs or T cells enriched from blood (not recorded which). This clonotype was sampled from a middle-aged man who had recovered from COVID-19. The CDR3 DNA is TGTGCCAGCAGATTCAGGGGCGCGAACACTGAAGCTTTCTTT. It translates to CASRFRGANTEAFF.